The 3 T cell receptor beta chains below were found in one sample sequenced in a study of T-cell reconstitution after alpha-beta-depleted transplantation in children. Unique molecular identifiers were incorporated when the TCRbeta library was constructed. TCRdb itself ran the PCR reads through MiXCR, one entry per CDR3 protein. This table holds 230,000 or so distinct CDR3 sequences, around 11% found once. Sequenced material: PBMCs from the stem cell graft donor, taken from the stem cell graft. The receptor set was obtained from a human donor who donated a stem cell graft to a child with acute lymphoblastic leukemia.

The sample holds many counts of this clonotype. This chain links TRBV20-1 with TRBJ2-5; the D gene is possibly TRBD2 (6 bases). The CDR3 is made up of 11 amino acids. Trimming took 3 bases from V and 5 from J, leaving 7 bases between them. CDR1 and CDR2 (germline): DFQATT, SNEGSKA (reference sequence). CDR3 region: CSASREETQYF. The CDR3, as DNA: TGCAGTGCTAGCCGGGAGGAGACCCAGTACTTC.

This clonotype is a singleton in its sample. This rearrangement joins TRBV6-6 to TRBJ1-5, with 7 bases that match TRBD1. From germline, CDR1 is MNHNY and CDR2 SVGAGI (reference sequence). V gave up 7 bases and J gave up 3 bases; unmatched junction bases: 12. The CDR3 is 16 amino acids. The CDR3: CASILSQGQNNQPQHF. The CDR3 coding sequence is TGTGCCAGCATCCTGAGCCAGGGACAGAACAATCAGCCCCAGCATTTT.

This clonotype was observed at least ten times. The gene calls are TRBV9 and TRBJ1-2; D perhaps matches TRBD1 (6 bases). The germline V gene encodes CDR1 SGDLS and CDR2 YYNGEE. The ends were cut back, 3 bases at V and 2 bases at J, with 14 bases in the middle. The CDR3 is 15 amino acids. CDR3 in amino acids: CASSATPDSNYGYTF. The DNA for the CDR3 is TGTGCCAGCAGCGCGACACCGGACAGCAACTATGGCTACACCTTC.